This entry lists 9 T cell receptor beta chains sequenced from one sample in a study of cytomegalovirus exposure and HLA in healthy donors. Both 60 Vbeta primers and 13 Jbeta primers went into the PCR. Using immunoSEQ multiplex PCR, the repertoire was profiled, and TCRdb retains in-frame clones only, with some absent. The table shows roughly 170,000 clones, with approximately 80% occurring only once. Input material: PBMCs. The receptors derive from a woman aged 30 to 39 in good health and CMV-seronegative.

The chain is built from TRBV7-3 and TRBJ2-1; 11 bases are a match to TRBD2. The CDR3 has 15 residues. Germline V gene sequence: CDR1 SGHTA, CDR2 FQGTGA. V lost 2 bases and J lost 5; bases outside the gene matches: 2. The CDR3 is CASSLLAGGNNEQFF. In DNA, the CDR3 is TGTGCCAGCAGCTTACTAGCGGGAGGAAACAATGAGCAGTTCTTC.

This clone occurred once. The rearrangement links TRBV4-1 to TRBJ1-1; 12 bases are a match to TRBD1. The CDR3 sequence is 16 residues long. V lost 4 bases, J lost 1 base, and 4 bases stayed unmatched. Germline CDR1 is MGHRA and CDR2 is YSYEKL. As DNA, the CDR3 is TGCGCCAGCAGCCCGGGACAGGGGGCGACGAACACTGAAGCTTTCTTT. It is translated as CASSPGQGATNTEAFF.

The V gene is TRBV9, the J gene TRBJ1-3; TRBD1 is a possible D gene (6 bases). The V end was cut by 3 bases, the J end by 0 bases, with 22 bases between. There are 19 residues in the CDR3. CDR1 is SGDLS and CDR2 is YYNGEE in the germline V gene. The CDR3 sequence is CASSGTGKGSSHSGNTIYF. The CDR3 DNA sequence: TGTGCCAGCAGCGGCACAGGGAAGGGCTCCTCTCACTCTGGAAACACCATATATTTT.

The chain links TRBV5-1 to TRBJ1-2; D remains unclear. Germline V CDR1 and CDR2: SGHRS, YFSETQ. CDR3 length equals 14 residues. The V gene lost 2 bases and the J gene lost 1 base, with 9 bases spanning the gap. For the CDR3, the DNA is TGCGCCAGCAGCTTTGGCGGAAGTAACTATGGCTACACCTTC. It translates to CASSFGGSNYGYTF.

A single count supports this clone. The chain uses TRBV7-9 and TRBJ1-3, with unresolved D. Germline values: CDR1 SEHNR, CDR2 FQNEAQ (reference sequence). This CDR3 contains 16 residues. Trimming took off 7 bases at V and 0 bases at J, with 16 bases between the two ends. This chain's CDR3 is CASTLSFEYSGNTIYF. CDR3 in DNA: TGTGCCAGCACCCTGTCGTTCGAGTACTCTGGAAACACCATATATTTT.

This clone was observed a handful of times. The J gene is TRBJ2-7, the V gene TRBV4-1; D is undetermined. The CDR3 runs 14 residues. V gave up 0 bases and J gave up 1 base, with 7 bases separating them. Germline loops: CDR1 MGHRA, CDR2 YSYEKL. The CDR3 nucleotides are TGCGCCAGCAGCCAAGATCCCGGTTCCTACGAGCAGTACTTC. This encodes CASSQDPGSYEQYF.

The chain is built from TRBV7-8 and TRBJ1-1, with D tentatively TRBD1 (5 bases). Germline V lookup: CDR1 SGHVS, CDR2 FQNEAQ. The CDR3 covers 15 residues. V lost 1 base and J lost 1, with 10 bases in between. CDR3 residues: CASSLEPGSNTEAFF. CDR3 bases: TGTGCCAGCAGCTTAGAGCCAGGGTCGAACACTGAAGCTTTCTTT.

A few counts support this clone. The rearrangement links TRBV13 to TRBJ1-3; tentatively, D is TRBD1 (5 bases). The CDR3 runs 18 residues. Trimming left V 3 bases short and J 0 bases short, with 18 bases between. Per the germline V gene, CDR1 is PRHDT and CDR2 is FYEKMQ (reference sequence). Here the CDR3 reads CASSLGRGGEYSGNTIYF. The CDR3 nucleotides read TGTGCCAGCAGCTTGGGGAGGGGCGGGGAATACTCTGGAAACACCATATATTTT.

The chain is built from TRBV5-1 and TRBJ1-1; D is possibly TRBD1 (5 bases). V was shortened by 3 bases and J by 5 bases, with 14 bases between the two germline ends. CDR1 is SGHRS and CDR2 is YFSETQ in the germline V gene. This CDR3 contains 14 residues. The CDR3 DNA is TGCGCCAGCAGCTATGGAGGGGAGGGTACTGAAGCTTTCTTT. Its translation: CASSYGGEGTEAFF.